This T cell receptor beta chain was found in a study of CD8+ T cells in alopecia areata. About the study: A 6-month off-drug phase came after tofacitinib, which had lasted 6 to 18 months.

Alopecia areata patients provided lesional scalp punch biopsies and peripheral blood, both collected for the study. Sorting from PBMCs produced CD4+ and CD8+ T cells. Germline V gene data show CDR1 as MGHDK and CDR2 as SYGVNS. The CDR3 sequence is 14 residues long. V was clipped by 3 bases and J by 5 bases; unmatched bases: 3. Extracted from the samples, RNA was reverse transcribed into cDNA to serve as the sequencing template. Measured with immunoSEQ multiplex PCR; TCRdb has only the in-frame clones, and not every one. The sample shows 140,000 to 150,000 clones, roughly 62% of them seen only once. As regards this clone: Its antigen remains unidentified.

General observations from the study: Lesional tissue from the scalp (especially in alopecia totalis/universalis) showed higher clonality than normal scalp.

This rearrangement joins TRBV25-1 to TRBJ2-5; 10 bases are a match to TRBD2. Sequenced here: CD4+ T cells sorted from blood, sampled at week 0. The receptor was derived from a human donor with alopecia areata. The CDR3 bases are TGTGCCAGCAGTGATAGCGGGGGGCTGGAGACCCAGTACTTC. Its protein product is CASSDSGGLETQYF.